This T cell receptor beta chain emerged from a study of cytomegalovirus exposure and HLA in healthy donors. The validation cohort, a group of some 120 subjects, included the donors and was separate from the roughly 620-subject first cohort. This CDR3 is built from 13 residues. Looked up from germline, CDR1 is SGHNT and CDR2 is YYREEE (reference sequence). The V end was cut by 4 bases, the J end by 2 bases, with 10 bases between. Details on this clone: As yet, its antigen is unknown.

Sequenced by immunoSEQ multiplex PCR; TCRdb stores in-frame clones only, minus some. Of tens of thousands of clones listed, 96% are singletons. Findings and caveats of the study: High specificity and sensitivity for cytomegalovirus status were reported for the classifier. As confirmed in vitro, three CMV-associated chains were specific for CMV antigens.

The receptor's source is a woman between 18 and 29 years old in good health and CMV-seropositive. The chain links TRBV5-4 to TRBJ2-7; D is uncertain. The sequenced material came from PBMCs. The CDR3 nucleotides are TGTGCCAGCAGCCTCACACAAACCTACGAGCAGTACTTC. This gives the protein CASSLTQTYEQYF.